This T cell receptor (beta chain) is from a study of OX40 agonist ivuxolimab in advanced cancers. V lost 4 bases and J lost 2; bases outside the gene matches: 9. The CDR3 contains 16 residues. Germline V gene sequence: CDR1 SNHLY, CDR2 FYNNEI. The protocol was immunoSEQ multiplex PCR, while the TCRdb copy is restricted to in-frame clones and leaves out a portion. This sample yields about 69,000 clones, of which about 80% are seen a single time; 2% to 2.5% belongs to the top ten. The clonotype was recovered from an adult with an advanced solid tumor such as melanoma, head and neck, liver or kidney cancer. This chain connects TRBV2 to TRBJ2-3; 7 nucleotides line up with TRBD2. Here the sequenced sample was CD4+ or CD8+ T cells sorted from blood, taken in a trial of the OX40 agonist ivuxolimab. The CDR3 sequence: CASSVGLGRDTDTQYF. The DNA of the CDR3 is TGTGCCAGCAGTGTTGGACTGGGGAGGGACACAGATACGCAGTATTTT.